This TCR beta chain was sequenced during a study of cytotoxic CD8 clonotypes in ibrutinib-treated CLL. Looking at the study overall: Response samples followed a median 12 months of treatment, range 6 to 36. Study-wide results and caveats: Higher clonality was seen at ibrutinib response and a return toward baseline at progression. Public clonotypes (which were uncommon) either contracted or remained stable on treatment. While tracking circulating CD8+ T-cell counts, baseline clonality exceeded that of age-matched healthy donors.

Repertoires were generated with immunoSEQ multiplex PCR, while TCRdb's copy carries only in-frame clones and drops some. This table has some 140,000 clones, 80% to 85% appearing once. V was clipped by 4 bases and J by 5 bases, with 17 bases between them. The CDR3 has 15 residues. Per germline, CDR1 GTSNPN and CDR2 SVGIG (reference sequence). To note about this clone: Its antigen is undetermined.

The source is a human donor with chronic lymphocytic leukemia. The source material was PBMCs, sampled after 24 months of ibrutinib treatment. V and J are TRBV30 and TRBJ2-2; the D call may be TRBD1 or TRBD2 (6 bases each). For the CDR3, the DNA is TGTGCCTGGACGCTTTCGGGGGCCGGGACCGGGGAGCTGTTTTTT. It translates to CAWTLSGAGTGELFF.